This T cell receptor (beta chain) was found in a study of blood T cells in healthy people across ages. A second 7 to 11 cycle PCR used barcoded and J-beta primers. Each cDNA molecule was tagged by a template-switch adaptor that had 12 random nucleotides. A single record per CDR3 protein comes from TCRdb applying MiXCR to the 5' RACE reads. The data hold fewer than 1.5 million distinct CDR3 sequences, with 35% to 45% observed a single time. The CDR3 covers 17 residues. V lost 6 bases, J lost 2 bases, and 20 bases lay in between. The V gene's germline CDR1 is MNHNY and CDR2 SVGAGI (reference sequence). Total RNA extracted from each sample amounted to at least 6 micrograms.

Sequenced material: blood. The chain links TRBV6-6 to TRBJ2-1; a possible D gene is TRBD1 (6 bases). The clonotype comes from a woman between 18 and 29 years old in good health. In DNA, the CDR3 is TGTGCCAGCAGCCACGGGGCCGGGACAAACGCCTACAATGAGCAGTTCTTC. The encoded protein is CASSHGAGTNAYNEQFF.